This TCR beta chain was captured in a study of human T cells and chemical hapten exposure. At the level of the study: Sensitization was performed using 2% DPC on an approximately 2 cm by approximately 2 cm upper inner arm skin site.

The germline V and J ends were trimmed by 2 bases and 1 base, with 5 bases remaining between them. Germline-derived CDR1 and CDR2 are MNHEY and SVGEGT. This CDR3 has 13 amino acids. TCRdb reanalysed the RACE reads using MiXCR and keeps one entry per CDR3 protein. Of hundreds of thousands of distinct CDR3 sequences in the sample, about 6% were seen once. In its sample, this clonotype was seen many times. Its antigen is unknown. The time point is: patch test 2, 6 weeks after DPC sensitization. This sample's treatment: therapeutic diphenylcyclopropenone sensitization with weekly scalp DPC. Sample donors consisted of patients with alopecia, aged 18 to 70 years, who were suitable for DPC. Study-level results: Patch test scores rose with PT1 expanded TCR counts, a positive correlation. As the donors had alopecia, their immune response may differ from healthy people's.

The specimen comprised whole blood, sampled in connection with sensitization to the hapten diphenylcyclopropenone (DPC). V and J are TRBV6-2 or TRBV6-3 and TRBJ1-1; D unclear. This receptor was identified in a young woman with alopecia areata. Some clones in this sample may be carry-over from other donors' samples. CDR3 in amino acids: CASSYEENTEAFF. CDR3 bases: TGTGCCAGCAGTTACGAAGAGAACACTGAAGCTTTCTTT.